The present T cell receptor (beta chain) was sequenced within a study of T cells in Graves' hyperthyroidism and ophthalmopathy (dated by TCRdb to the late 2010s). Broadly, across the study: Peripheral blood samples were taken at initial diagnosis, before any treatment was given. TCR V-J signatures able to tell the groups apart were searched for in a discovery cohort of 100 or so patients, of whom roughly 42 had Graves' ophthalmopathy and about 60 had stable Graves' hyperthyroidism. Whether ophthalmopathy could be predicted prospectively was tested in an independent validation cohort made up of 18 to 20 hyperthyroidism patients plus 17 patients who later progressed to ophthalmopathy. The 100 discovery patients were divided at random into training and test sets in a 7:3 ratio. In about 6 Graves' hyperthyroidism patients, the study also compared T-cell repertoires from thyroid tissue with T-cell repertoires from blood. Once sampling was done, hyperthyroidism patients were given methimazole at a starting dose of 30 mg daily, whereas ophthalmopathy patients were given high-dose intravenous methylprednisolone. The paper reports TCR Vbeta CDR3 sequencing of some 140 peripheral blood samples: under 45 ophthalmopathy, around 80 hyperthyroidism and some 17 progressor patients. The study at large found these results: In validation, the model predicted progression to ophthalmopathy with roughly 70% sensitivity and over 72% specificity, a median of around 6.6 months before onset. A 13 V-J signature model separated ophthalmopathy from stable hyperthyroidism, with around 91% sensitivity and approximately 81% specificity in cross-validation and 80%/75% in testing. Blood samples also contained most of the expanded thyroid clonotypes (frequency above 0.001), which suggests that blood repertoires may reflect thyroid immune responses. No statistical method was used to set the sample size in advance, and investigators knew the group allocation.

V and J lose 6 bases and 2 bases, and a span of 16 bases separates them. The germline V gene (reference sequence) supplies CDR1 DFQATT and CDR2 SNEGSKA. The CDR3 numbers 14 residues from cysteine through phenylalanine. Only CDR3 DNA remains: 42 bases, in frame from the first base. This clonotype occurred many times. What antigen it recognizes has not been identified. Qualities for individual bases were not recorded, and no much larger clone is one base off. Ophthalmopathy patients had moderately to severely active disease, with a Clinical Activity Score of 3 or more, a NOSPECS grade of 4 or more, and a disease duration of less than 3 months. Any patient with an uncontrolled infection, another autoimmune disease, pregnancy or lactation was excluded. Diagnoses were established on the basis of clinical symptoms, serum thyroxine and TRAb, thyroid ultrasound, and orbital computed tomography. Ficoll-Paque density gradient centrifugation was used to isolate PBMCs from about 9.4 ml of fresh peripheral blood. Trizol reagent was used to extract total RNA, and RNA quality was then checked on an Agilent 2100 Bioanalyzer.

TCR beta CDR3 regions were amplified from RNA transcripts. For the first round of RT-PCR on the TCR CDR3, the HTBI primer set was used together with the Qiagen OneStep RT-PCR kit. A second multiplex PCR round built the libraries, followed by size selection and purification. Libraries were sequenced paired-end with 100 bp reads on an Illumina HiSeq2000. Processing in the source paper ran as follows. SOAPnuke was used to process the raw data, throwing out any read that contained adapters or uncalled bases, had a mean Phred below 15, or lacked an exact constant-primer or identifier match. High-quality paired reads were merged with COPE v1.2.5, and unique nucleotide sequences were defined as clonotypes. MiTCR v1.1 was used to align clonotypes to the IMGT TRBV, TRBD and TRBJ reference segments. Analysis was restricted to V-J combinations with a frequency above 0.0001, which covered roughly 99% of repertoires. A TCS score was defined as the ratio between F50 (clonal expansion) and ExV (chaos), using BLOSUM62-based TCRdist between CDR3 peptides within each V-J. Welch's t-statistics and random forest reduced around 550 V-J features to 10 to 15, which were used in a naive Bayes classifier (R e1071). TCRdb reprocessed the public reads (quality trimming at Q25 with fastp, clone calling with MiXCR) and kept in-frame beta chains. Rows are unified per CDR3 protein, each entry keeping the most common DNA and genes. Here the V and J calls rest on TCRdb's processing, not on the authors' analysis. This sample lists 300,000 to 350,000 distinct CDR3 sequences; around 18% were detected once. Together, the top ten hold about 14% of the sample.

The V and J genes are TRBV20-1 and TRBJ2-5; the D call could be TRBD1 or TRBD2, with each sharing 5 bases. The clonotype was recovered from a woman between 35 and 50 years old with Graves' ophthalmopathy. The sequencing sample was made of blood. The CDR3 protein sequence reads: CSAPRGTRQETQYF. The nucleotide sequence is TGCAGTGCCCCCCGGGGCACGCGACAAGAGACCCAGTACTTC.